The sample holds a few counts of the clone carrying this T cell receptor (beta chain). Its antigen is unknown. An end of the junction does not agree with germline; a read error may underlie this. This specimen comes from a study of T cells in Graves' hyperthyroidism and ophthalmopathy. Points from the study as a whole: Expanded thyroid clonotypes (above 0.001) were mostly also found in blood.

TCR beta CDR3 region amplification was performed from RNA transcripts. The HTBI set primed first-round TCR CDR3 RT-PCR. TCRdb redid the calling of the multiplex PCR reads with MiXCR, one entry per CDR3 protein. The sample lists hundreds of thousands of distinct CDR3 sequences; 14% were seen once. The length of the CDR3 is 18 residues. Per the germline V gene, CDR1 is LGHNA and CDR2 is YSLEER. Sequenced material: blood. The chain has TRBV4-3 and TRBJ2-1; TRBD2 agrees at 8 bases. The TCR originated in a woman aged 18-29 years with Graves' hyperthyroidism. The CDR3 region is CASSQESPGTSFGYEQFF. The DNA for the CDR3 is TGCGCCAGCAGTCAAGAGTCCCCCGGGACTAGTTTTGGGTATGAGCAGTTCTTC.